The 24 T cell receptor beta chains in this list originate from one sample, sequenced in a study of blood T cells in healthy people across ages. Primers used in a second PCR of roughly 7 to 12 cycles were a sample-barcoded 5' primer and a J-beta primer mix. In TCRdb, the 5' RACE reads were re-called with MiXCR into one record per CDR3 protein. The sample lists some 710,000 distinct CDR3 sequences; approximately 21% were seen once. The sample comprised blood. The receptors derive from a man between 70 and 80 years old in good health.

This chain connects TRBV20-1 to TRBJ1-5; 8 bases fit TRBD1. Germline V gene data show CDR1 as DFQATT and CDR2 as SNEGSKA (reference sequence). J was trimmed by 2 bases and V by 0 bases; bases with no gene match: 18. The CDR3 spans 20 residues. CDR3 amino acids: CSARDIGARTGTGRNQPQHF. The CDR3 region has the DNA TGCAGTGCTAGAGATATTGGAGCGAGAACCGGGACAGGCCGCAATCAGCCCCAGCATTTT.

This clonotype was counted between two and nine times. The chain carries TRBV5-1 and TRBJ2-5; maybe TRBD1 (6 bases). V was clipped by 2 bases and J by 2 bases, with 10 bases between them. Germline V gives CDR1 SGHRS, CDR2 YFSETQ. This CDR3 region has 14 residues. DNA of the CDR3: TGCGCCAGCAGCTTTACAGGGATTCAAGAGACCCAGTACTTC. This sequence encodes CASSFTGIQETQYF. The full variable domain, rest sourced from reference TRBV5-1 and TRBJ2-5, is KAGVTQTPRYLIKTRGQQVTLSCSPISGHRSVSWYQQTPGQGLQFLFEYFSETQRNKGNFPGRFSGRQFSNSRSEMNVSTLELGDSALYLCASSFTGIQETQYFGPGTRLLVL.

This clonotype was found a few times. The J gene is TRBJ1-3, the V gene TRBV7-9; D gene ambiguous. This CDR3 has 14 amino acids. The germline V gene has CDR1 SEHNR and CDR2 FQNEAQ (reference sequence). Between the trimmed V and J ends, which lost 5 bases and 0 bases, there was a span of 8 bases. CDR3 region: CASSPGISGNTIYF. For the CDR3, the DNA is TGTGCCAGCAGCCCCGGCATCTCTGGAAACACCATATATTTT. The full variable domain, in which reference TRBV7-9 and TRBJ1-3 provide the parts outside the CDR3, is DTGVSQNPRHKITKRGQNVTFRCDPISEHNRLYWYRQTLGQGPEFLTYFQNEAQLEKSRLLSDRFSAERPKGSFSTLEIQRTEQGDSAMYLCASSPGISGNTIYFGEGSWLTVV.

This clonotype was seen at least ten times. The chain joins TRBV4-2 to TRBJ1-4; D possibly corresponds to TRBD1 (5 bases). The ends were cut back, 3 bases at V and 0 bases at J, with 11 bases in the middle. This CDR3 is built from 16 residues. Germline-derived CDR1 and CDR2 are LGHNA and YNFKEQ. As DNA, the CDR3 is TGTGCCAGCAGCCACCGGGACGCCCCAACTAATGAAAAACTGTTTTTT. This codes for CASSHRDAPTNEKLFF.

This clonotype was picked up a small number of times. V gene TRBV29-1 combines with J gene TRBJ1-3; perhaps TRBD1 as D (5 bases). Germline-derived CDR1 and CDR2 are SQVTM and ANQGSEA. The CDR3 is 14 amino acids. V was trimmed by 1 base and J by 7 bases, leaving 14 bases between them. The CDR3 DNA follows: TGCAGCGTTGAAGTGCGGCAGGGAGGGAACACCATATATTTT. Its translation is CSVEVRQGGNTIYF.

In this sample, this clonotype turned up a few times. The chain joins TRBV20-1 to TRBJ1-2; 12 positions match TRBD1. Germline V gives CDR1 DFQATT, CDR2 SNEGSKA (reference sequence). The CDR3 sequence is 11 residues long. The CDR3 DNA reads as TGCAGGGGACAGGGGGCAGGTGGCTACACCTTC. Translated, it gives CRGQGAGGYTF.

This clonotype was picked up a small number of times. The chain is built from TRBV19 and TRBJ1-2; D is uncertain. The CDR3 is 13 residues long. Looked up from germline, CDR1 is LNHDA and CDR2 is SQIVND (reference sequence). Trimming pared 4 bases from V and 4 bases from J, leaving 10 bases between. The CDR3 sequence: CASSTQVSYGYTF. For the CDR3, the DNA is TGTGCCAGTAGTACCCAGGTCTCCTATGGCTACACCTTC.

This clonotype was recorded a few times. This chain uses TRBV20-1 with TRBJ2-1; 7 nucleotides agree with TRBD2. Germline V CDR1 and CDR2: DFQATT, SNEGSKA (reference sequence). This CDR3 has 15 residues. V was pared by 3 bases and J by 3 bases, with 8 bases of the junction left unmatched. This CDR3 reads CSASPTCGGYNEQFF. DNA for the CDR3: TGCAGTGCTAGCCCGACTTGCGGGGGCTACAATGAGCAGTTCTTC.

The chain's CDR3 is CASRPGQGATEAFF. The CDR3 coding sequence is TGCGCCAGCAGGCCGGGACAGGGGGCCACTGAAGCTTTCTTT. The V and J genes are TRBV5-1 and TRBJ1-1, with 12 nucleotides matching TRBD1. The J segment lost 4 bases and the V segment lost 5 bases, leaving 3 bases of the junction unmatched. CDR3 length: 14 residues. Looked up from germline, CDR1 is SGHRS and CDR2 is YFSETQ.

The CDR3 region is CSARSGTSQQPQHF. CDR3 nucleotide sequence: TGCAGTGCTAGATCCGGGACAAGTCAACAGCCCCAGCATTTT. J is TRBJ1-5 and V is TRBV20-1; TRBD1 is a possible D gene (6 bases). The CDR3 consists of 14 residues. V was clipped by 2 bases and J by 7 bases, with 15 bases between them. The germline V gene encodes CDR1 DFQATT and CDR2 SNEGSKA (reference sequence).

This clonotype was counted only a few times. The V and J genes are TRBV29-1 and TRBJ2-7; D gene ambiguous. V shed 8 bases and J shed 10 bases, with 12 bases lying between them. Germline CDR1 and CDR2: SQVTM and ANQGSEA. This CDR3 comprises 9 residues. The CDR3 is CSLLKGQYF. CDR3 in DNA: TGCAGCCTACTTAAGGGACAGTACTTC.

This rearrangement joins TRBV20-1 to TRBJ2-7, with D unresolved. V dropped 0 bases and J dropped 2 bases, with 14 bases sitting between them. The V gene's germline CDR1 is DFQATT and CDR2 SNEGSKA (reference sequence). The CDR3 sequence is 15 residues long. The CDR3 is CSARDIGRQTYEQYF. The CDR3 DNA follows: TGCAGTGCTAGAGATATAGGACGCCAGACCTACGAGCAGTACTTC.

The chain recombines TRBV20-1 with TRBJ1-6, with 9 bases lining up with TRBD1. Unmatched junction bases numbered 5, after V lost 0 bases and J lost 2 bases. This CDR3 spans 17 amino acids. Germline assignment: CDR1 DFQATT and CDR2 SNEGSKA (reference sequence). The CDR3 region has the DNA TGCAGTGCTAGAGATGAGGACAGGGGACCCTATAATTCACCCCTCCACTTT. This codes for CSARDEDRGPYNSPLHF.

The chain links TRBV7-6 to TRBJ2-7; D gene ambiguous. There are 13 residues in the CDR3. With 0 bases removed from V and 6 bases from J, the gap between germline ends came to 9 bases. CDR1 is SGHVS, CDR2 FNYEAQ, per germline. CDR3 sequence: CASSLAELGEQYF. The CDR3, as DNA: TGTGCCAGCAGCTTAGCTGAACTGGGCGAGCAGTACTTC.

The rearrangement uses TRBV20-1 and TRBJ2-7; TRBD2 aligns across 12 bases. The J call may be mistaken, given a closer DNA end match to TRBJ2-1. Germline CDR1 and CDR2: DFQATT and SNEGSKA (reference sequence). The CDR3 is 17 amino acids. The CDR3 sequence: CSAQTSGRGPKNNEQFF. The CDR3 bases are TGCAGTGCTCAGACTAGCGGGAGAGGTCCCAAGAACAATGAGCAGTTCTTC.

The V and J genes are TRBV20-1 and TRBJ2-5; D ambiguous. CDR1 is DFQATT, CDR2 SNEGSKA, per germline (reference sequence). Trimming took 3 bases from V and 5 from J, leaving 10 bases between them. CDR3 length equals 12 residues. As DNA, the CDR3 is TGCAGTGCTAGTGACTCGGTCGAGACCCAGTACTTC. Encoded protein: CSASDSVETQYF.

A single count supports this clonotype. This chain links TRBV20-1 with TRBJ2-3; the match to TRBD2 covers 9 bases. Germline V gives CDR1 DFQATT, CDR2 SNEGSKA (reference sequence). CDR3 length: 15 residues. J gave up 4 bases and V 3 bases, and 8 bases lay outside the gene matches. The CDR3: CSASVRTSAADTQYF. In DNA, the CDR3 is TGCAGTGCTAGCGTTCGGACTAGCGCTGCAGATACGCAGTATTTT.

A single count supports this clonotype. The rearrangement joins TRBV12-3 or TRBV12-4 to TRBJ2-4; D is possibly TRBD2 (6 bases). The CDR3 consists of 12 residues. Trimming shortened V by 1 base and J by 9 bases, and 7 bases separated the two germline ends. CDR3 sequence reads: CASSLGGGIQYF. The CDR3 DNA follows: TGTGCCAGCAGTTTAGGGGGAGGCATTCAGTACTTC.

This clonotype was observed a few times. This rearrangement joins TRBV28 to TRBJ2-5; D possibly corresponds to TRBD2 (6 bases). The J call is doubtful: the DNA matches TRBJ2-7 better. The CDR3 loop spans 15 amino acids. Germline-derived CDR1 and CDR2 are MDHEN and SYDVKM. CDR3 coding DNA: TGTGCCAGCAGTCCTGCGTCTGGGGGGACTTACGAGCAGTACTTC. It encodes CASSPASGGTYEQYF.

This clonotype was detected many times. The J gene is TRBJ1-4, the V gene TRBV7-2; no clear D gene. V lost 1 base and J 7 bases, leaving 10 bases between the germline ends. CDR3 length: 14 residues. Germline-derived CDR1 and CDR2 are SGHTA and FQGNSA. CDR3 DNA sequence: TGTGCCAGCAGCTTAGGGTCGGCCAGTGAAAAACTGTTTTTT. As protein: CASSLGSASEKLFF. Complete variable domain (other parts from reference TRBV7-2 and TRBJ1-4): GAGVSQSPSNKVTEKGKDVELRCDPISGHTALYWYRQSLGQGLEFLIYFQGNSAPDKSGLPSDRFSAERTGGSVSTLTIQRTQQEDSAVYLCASSLGSASEKLFFGSGTQLSVL.

J is TRBJ2-1 and V is TRBV27; D is perhaps TRBD1 or TRBD2 (6 bases each). This CDR3 has 15 residues. The V gene lost 3 bases and the J gene lost 6 bases, with 15 bases spanning the gap. Per germline, CDR1 MNHEY and CDR2 SMNVEV (reference sequence). This chain's CDR3 is CASSLGGQAFNEQFF. Written as DNA, the CDR3 is TGTGCCAGCAGTTTGGGGGGACAAGCATTCAATGAGCAGTTCTTC.

V gene TRBV21-1 combines with J gene TRBJ2-3; the DNA was not used to check the table's D call, TRBD1. TRBV21-1 is termed a pseudogene. This CDR3 region has 19 residues. The DNA for the CDR3 is TGTGCCAGCAGCCTAGAATTACGGGACAGGGGGTGGCCCACAGATACGCAGTATTTT. This translates into CASSLELRDRGWPTDTQYF.

The chain combines TRBV24-1 with TRBJ1-1; no definite D call. The V end was cut by 1 base, the J end by 7 bases, with 6 bases between. The germline V gene encodes CDR1 KGHDR and CDR2 SFDVKD. This CDR3 is built from 12 residues. The CDR3 here is CATSDLDREAFF. CDR3 bases: TGTGCCACCAGTGATTTAGACCGTGAAGCTTTCTTT.

This clonotype was seen a few times. This chain uses TRBV28 with TRBJ2-4; 9 bases line up with TRBD2. The CDR3 consists of 15 residues. Germline loops: CDR1 MDHEN, CDR2 SYDVKM. The J segment lost 4 bases and the V segment lost 5 bases, leaving 6 bases of the junction unmatched. CDR3 DNA sequence: TGTGCCAGCAGTCCTTGGACTAGCGAGAAAAACATTCAGTACTTC. Amino acid sequence: CASSPWTSEKNIQYF.